The 5 T cell receptor beta chains below were found in one sample sequenced in a study of human T cells and chemical hapten exposure. The time point: patch test 1, 2 weeks after DPC sensitization. Treatment: therapeutic diphenylcyclopropenone sensitization with weekly scalp DPC. TCRdb re-derived calls from the RACE reads in MiXCR, one entry per CDR3 protein. The sample records 150,000 to 200,000 distinct CDR3 sequences, more than 14% being singletons. Sequences were derived from whole blood, sampled in connection with sensitization to the hapten diphenylcyclopropenone (DPC). The receptor set was obtained from a woman aged 25 to 45 with alopecia areata. Some clones in this sample may be carry-over from other donors' samples.

The chain has TRBV12-3 or TRBV12-4 and TRBJ1-2; D is unresolved. The CDR3 extends over 15 amino acids. The V gene lost 5 bases and the J gene lost 2 bases, with 15 bases spanning the gap. For the CDR3, the DNA is TGTGCCAGCAGTCTGAGACACGATGAGAACTATGGCTACACCTTC. As protein: CASSLRHDENYGYTF.

This clonotype was detected many times. The V call is TRBV7-3, the J call TRBJ1-1, with a possible D match to TRBD1 (5 bases). This CDR3 is built from 14 residues. The ends were cut back, 2 bases at V and 3 bases at J, with 10 bases in the middle. Germline V gene lookup returns CDR1 SGHTA and CDR2 FQGTGA. The CDR3 spells CASSLRQGHTEAFF. DNA for the CDR3: TGTGCCAGCAGCTTACGGCAGGGACACACTGAAGCTTTCTTT. Full variable domain (missing parts from reference TRBV7-3 and TRBJ1-1): GAGVSQTPSNKVTEKGKYVELRCDPISGHTALYWYRQSLGQGPEFLIYFQGTGAADDSGLPNDRFFAVRPEGSVSTLKIQRTERGDSAVYLCASSLRQGHTEAFFGQGTRLTVV.

This clonotype showed up just a few times. The chain links TRBV27 to TRBJ2-3, with D perhaps matching TRBD1 (5 bases). V was shortened by 10 bases and J by 2 bases, with 13 bases between the two germline ends. The CDR3 covers 13 residues. Germline CDR1 is MNHEY and CDR2 is SMNVEV (reference sequence). CDR3 in amino acids: CATRTSNTDTQYF. The CDR3 bases are TGTGCCACTCGGACATCCAACACAGATACGCAGTATTTT.

This clonotype was seen only a few times. The chain couples TRBV6-5 to TRBJ2-5; D remains unclear. The CDR3 has 14 amino acids. The V end was cut by 0 bases, the J end by 5 bases, with 10 bases between. Germline V lookup: CDR1 MNHEY, CDR2 SVGAGI. The CDR3 nucleotides are TGTGCCAGCAGTTACTCGAGCAGTTGGGAGACCCAGTACTTC. Protein: CASSYSSSWETQYF.

This clonotype was counted a few times. The chain has TRBV6-2 or TRBV6-3 and TRBJ1-1; no clear D. The V end was cut by 2 bases, the J end by 5 bases, with 9 bases between. CDR3 length: 13 residues. Germline V CDR1 and CDR2: MNHEY, SVGEGT. CDR3 bases: TGTGCCAGCAGTTACGAGTGGAGGACTGAAGCTTTCTTT. Its protein product is CASSYEWRTEAFF.